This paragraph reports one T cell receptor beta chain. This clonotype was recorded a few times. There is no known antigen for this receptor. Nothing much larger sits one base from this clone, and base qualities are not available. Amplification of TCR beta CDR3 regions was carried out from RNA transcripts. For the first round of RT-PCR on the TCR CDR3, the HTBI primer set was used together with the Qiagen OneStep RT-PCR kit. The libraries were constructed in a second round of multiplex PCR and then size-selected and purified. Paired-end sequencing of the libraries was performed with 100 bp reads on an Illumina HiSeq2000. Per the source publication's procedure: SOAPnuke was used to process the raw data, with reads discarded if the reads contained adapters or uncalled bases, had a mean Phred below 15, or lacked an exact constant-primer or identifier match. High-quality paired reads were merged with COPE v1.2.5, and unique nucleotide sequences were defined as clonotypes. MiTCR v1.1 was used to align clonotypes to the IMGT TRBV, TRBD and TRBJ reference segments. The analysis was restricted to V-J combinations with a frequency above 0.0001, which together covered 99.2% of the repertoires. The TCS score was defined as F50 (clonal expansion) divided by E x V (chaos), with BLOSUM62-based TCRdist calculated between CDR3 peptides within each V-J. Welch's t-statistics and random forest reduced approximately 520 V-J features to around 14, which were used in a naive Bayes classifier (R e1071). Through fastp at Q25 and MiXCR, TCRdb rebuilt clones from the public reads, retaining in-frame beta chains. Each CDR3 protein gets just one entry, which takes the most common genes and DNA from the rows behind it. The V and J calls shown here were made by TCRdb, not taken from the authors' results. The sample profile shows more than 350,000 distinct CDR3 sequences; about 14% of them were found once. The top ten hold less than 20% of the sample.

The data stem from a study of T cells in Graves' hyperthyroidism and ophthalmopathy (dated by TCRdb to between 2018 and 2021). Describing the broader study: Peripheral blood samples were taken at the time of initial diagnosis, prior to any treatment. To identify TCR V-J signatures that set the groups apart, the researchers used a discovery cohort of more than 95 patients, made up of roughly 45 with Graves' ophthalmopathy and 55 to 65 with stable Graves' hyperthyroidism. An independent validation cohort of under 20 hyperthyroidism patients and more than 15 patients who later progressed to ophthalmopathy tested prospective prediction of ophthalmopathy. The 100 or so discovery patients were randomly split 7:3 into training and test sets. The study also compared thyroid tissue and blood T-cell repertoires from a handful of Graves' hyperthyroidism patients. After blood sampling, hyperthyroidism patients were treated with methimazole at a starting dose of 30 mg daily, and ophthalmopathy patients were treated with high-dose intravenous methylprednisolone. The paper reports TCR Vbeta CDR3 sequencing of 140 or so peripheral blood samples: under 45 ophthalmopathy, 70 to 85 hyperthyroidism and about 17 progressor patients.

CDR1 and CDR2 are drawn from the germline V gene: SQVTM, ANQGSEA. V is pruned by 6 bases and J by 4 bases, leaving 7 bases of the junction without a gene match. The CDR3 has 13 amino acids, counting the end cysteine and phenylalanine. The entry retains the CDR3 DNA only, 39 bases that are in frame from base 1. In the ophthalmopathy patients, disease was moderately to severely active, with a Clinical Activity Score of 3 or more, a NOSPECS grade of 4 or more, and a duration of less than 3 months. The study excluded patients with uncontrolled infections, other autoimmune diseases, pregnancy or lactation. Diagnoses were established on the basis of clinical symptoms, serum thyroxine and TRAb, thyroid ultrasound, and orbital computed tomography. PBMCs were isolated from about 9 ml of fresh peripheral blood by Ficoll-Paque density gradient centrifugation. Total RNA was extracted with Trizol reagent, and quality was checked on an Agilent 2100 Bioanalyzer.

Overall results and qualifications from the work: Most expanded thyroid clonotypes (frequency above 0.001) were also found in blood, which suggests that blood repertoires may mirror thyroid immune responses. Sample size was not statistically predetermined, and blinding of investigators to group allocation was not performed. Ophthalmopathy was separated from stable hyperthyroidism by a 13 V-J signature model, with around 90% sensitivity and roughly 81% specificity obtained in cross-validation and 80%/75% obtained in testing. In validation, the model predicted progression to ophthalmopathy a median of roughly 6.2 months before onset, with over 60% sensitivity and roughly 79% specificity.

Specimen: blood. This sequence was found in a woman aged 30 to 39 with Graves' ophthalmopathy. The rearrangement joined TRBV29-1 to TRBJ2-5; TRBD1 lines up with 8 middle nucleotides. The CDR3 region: CSVLDRDGETQYF. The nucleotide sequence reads TGCAGCGTACTGGACAGGGATGGAGAGACCCAGTACTTC.